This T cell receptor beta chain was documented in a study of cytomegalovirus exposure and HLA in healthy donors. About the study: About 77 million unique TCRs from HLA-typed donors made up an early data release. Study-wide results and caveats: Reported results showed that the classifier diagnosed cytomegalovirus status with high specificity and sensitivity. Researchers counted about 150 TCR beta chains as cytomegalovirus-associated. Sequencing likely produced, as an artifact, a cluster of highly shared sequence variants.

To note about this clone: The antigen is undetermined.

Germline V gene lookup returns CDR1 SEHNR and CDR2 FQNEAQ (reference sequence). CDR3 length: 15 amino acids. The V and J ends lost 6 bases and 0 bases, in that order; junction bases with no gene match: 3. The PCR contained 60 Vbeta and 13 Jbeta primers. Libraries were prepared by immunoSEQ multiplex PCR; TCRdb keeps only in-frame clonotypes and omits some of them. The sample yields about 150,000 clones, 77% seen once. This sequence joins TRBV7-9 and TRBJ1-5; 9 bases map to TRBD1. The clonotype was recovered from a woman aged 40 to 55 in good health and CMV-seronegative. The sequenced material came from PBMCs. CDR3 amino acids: CASSWTGASNQPQHF. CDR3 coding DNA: TGTGCCAGCAGTTGGACAGGGGCTAGCAATCAGCCCCAGCATTTT.